The next 18 T cell receptor beta chains were all read from a single sample in a study of brain T cells in children with intractable seizures. Assay used: immunoSEQ multiplex PCR; TCRdb lists only in-frame clones, some missing. The data show some 76,000 clones, 85% to 95% seen once. The material was peripheral blood, obtained at surgery. The receptors stem from a boy younger than two with tuberous sclerosis and intractable seizures.

The chain joins TRBV29-1 to TRBJ2-1; either TRBD1 or TRBD2 may fit D (5 bases each). Trimming removed 4 bases from V and 7 bases from J, with 8 bases in between. Germline V gene lookup returns CDR1 SQVTM and CDR2 ANQGSEA. The CDR3 has 11 residues. The CDR3 protein is CSVGWGNEQFF. DNA of the CDR3: TGCAGCGTTGGGTGGGGGAATGAGCAGTTCTTC.

The CDR3 sequence is CASSLVGPPMPYGYTF. The CDR3 nucleotides read TGTGCCAGCAGCTTAGTGGGTCCTCCGATGCCTTATGGCTACACCTTC. The J gene is TRBJ1-2, the V gene TRBV7-9; D is undetermined. V lost 1 base and J 5 bases, leaving 17 bases between the germline ends. This CDR3 is 16 amino acids long. Germline assignment: CDR1 SEHNR and CDR2 FQNEAQ (reference sequence).

The chain recombines TRBV28 with TRBJ2-7; D remains unclear. CDR3 length equals 15 residues. Germline V gene data show CDR1 as MDHEN and CDR2 as SYDVKM. V lost 5 bases, J lost 0 bases, and 14 bases lay in between. The CDR3 coding sequence is TGTGCCAGCAGTCCCCTAGGGCTATACTCCTACGAGCAGTACTTC. It specifies CASSPLGLYSYEQYF.

The chain joins TRBV24-1 to TRBJ2-3; either TRBD1 or TRBD2 may supply D (5 bases each). Germline V gene sequence: CDR1 KGHDR, CDR2 SFDVKD. This CDR3 comprises 16 residues. The V end lost 5 bases, the J end lost 6 bases, and 20 bases lay between the germline ends. CDR3 DNA sequence: TGTGCCACCAGTGCCCCCGGAACCCCGGGACGGGATACGCAGTATTTT. Protein product: CATSAPGTPGRDTQYF.

This rearrangement joins TRBV7-9 to TRBJ2-7; the D is unclear. Germline CDR1 reads SEHNR; CDR2 reads FQNEAQ (reference sequence). The V gene lost 4 bases and the J gene lost 5 bases, with 24 bases spanning the gap. The length of the CDR3 is 17 residues. For the CDR3, the DNA is TGTGCCAGCAGCTCCTTCTCCCCCGCGGCAGCTCTTAACGAGCAGTACTTC. Protein: CASSSFSPAAALNEQYF.

The chain employs TRBV25-1 and TRBJ2-7; possibly TRBD1 for D (6 bases). Trimming left V 7 bases short and J 7 bases short, with 29 bases between. Germline V gene lookup returns CDR1 MGHDK and CDR2 SYGVNS. This CDR3 region has 17 residues. CDR3 DNA sequence: TGTGCCAGCAACCCTTCCCAGACAGGCCAGGGACCCTTGGAGCAGTACTTC. This gives the protein CASNPSQTGQGPLEQYF.

The rearrangement links TRBV4-2 to TRBJ2-1, with TRBD2 matching 12 bases. The germline V gene encodes CDR1 LGHNA and CDR2 YNFKEQ. After removal of 0 bases from V and 3 bases from J, the junction contained 6 bases not matched to a gene. The CDR3 length is 18 residues. CDR3 sequence: CASSQDPGTSGYYNEQFF. The CDR3 region has the DNA TGTGCCAGCAGCCAAGATCCGGGGACTAGCGGGTACTACAATGAGCAGTTCTTC.

This clone appeared a single time. The CDR3 sequence: CAWSVMANTEAFF. The CDR3 DNA reads as TGTGCCTGGAGTGTCATGGCGAACACTGAAGCTTTCTTT. This sequence joins TRBV30 and TRBJ1-1, with D hard to call. CDR1 is GTSNPN and CDR2 is SVGIG in the germline V gene (reference sequence). The V gene lost 0 bases and the J gene lost 1 base, with 6 bases spanning the gap. CDR3 size: 13 residues.

The chain employs TRBV5-1 and TRBJ1-2, with no clear D. Trimming removed 3 bases from V and 4 bases from J, with 13 bases in between. CDR1 and CDR2 from the germline V gene are SGHRS and YFSETQ. The CDR3 is made up of 14 amino acids. DNA for the CDR3: TGCGCCAGCAGCTCGGACGGAAGTTTCTATGGCTACACCTTC. As protein: CASSSDGSFYGYTF.

V and J are TRBV27 and TRBJ1-1; tentative D call: TRBD1 (6 bases). The V end was cut by 8 bases, the J end by 1 base, with 8 bases between. The CDR3 runs to 12 residues. Germline CDR1 and CDR2: MNHEY and SMNVEV (reference sequence). For the CDR3, the DNA is TGTGCCAGCGGACAGACGAACACTGAAGCTTTCTTT. Translating gives CASGQTNTEAFF.

This clone occurred once. The chain employs TRBV24-1 and TRBJ2-6; unclear D gene. V was cut by 4 bases and J by 0 bases, with 3 bases left in between. Germline assignment: CDR1 KGHDR and CDR2 SFDVKD. This CDR3 contains 14 residues. For the CDR3, the DNA is TGTGCCACCAGTGACAACTCTGGGGCCAACGTCCTGACTTTC. This codes for CATSDNSGANVLTF.

The chain combines TRBV7-9 with TRBJ1-1; no reliable D call. CDR3 length: 11 amino acids. Germline V gene sequence: CDR1 SEHNR, CDR2 FQNEAQ (reference sequence). V dropped 2 bases and J dropped 7 bases, with 5 bases sitting between them. The CDR3 coding sequence is TGTGCCAGCAGCTTACATAGTGAAGCTTTCTTT. This translates into CASSLHSEAFF.

The chain has TRBV2 and TRBJ1-1; D perhaps matches TRBD1 (5 bases). From germline, CDR1 is SNHLY and CDR2 FYNNEI. Trimming took off 7 bases at V and 0 bases at J, with 12 bases between the two ends. The CDR3 extends over 14 amino acids. CDR3: CASIGHNMNTEAFF. For the CDR3, the DNA is TGTGCCAGCATCGGACACAACATGAACACTGAAGCTTTCTTT. Full variable domain (rest looked up from reference TRBV2 and TRBJ1-1): EPEVTQTPSHQVTQMGQEVILRCVPISNHLYFYWYRQILGQKVEFLVSFYNNEISEKSEIFDDQFSVERPDGSNFTLKIRSTKLEDSAMYFCASIGHNMNTEAFFGQGTRLTVV.

This chain joins TRBV5-1 and TRBJ1-1; TRBD1 matches at 9 bases. The V gene end was trimmed by 4 bases and the J gene end by 4 bases; junction bases not matched to a gene: 5. This CDR3 is 14 amino acids long. The germline CDR1 and CDR2 sequences are SGHRS and YFSETQ. The CDR3, as DNA: TGCGCCAGCAGCGAGGACAGGGGTGGCACTGAAGCTTTCTTT. It encodes CASSEDRGGTEAFF.

The chain carries TRBV12-3 or TRBV12-4 and TRBJ1-1, with a tentative D call TRBD1 (5 bases). The CDR3 length is 13 residues. Trimming removed 5 bases from V and 0 bases from J, with 7 bases in between. Written as DNA, the CDR3 is TGTGCCAGCAGTAGACAGTTGAACACTGAAGCTTTCTTT. Translation: CASSRQLNTEAFF.

The chain recombines TRBV7-9 with TRBJ2-3; D call uncertain. The CDR3 runs to 15 residues. The germline CDR1 and CDR2 sequences are SEHNR and FQNEAQ (reference sequence). Trimming shortened V by 0 bases and J by 0 bases, and 7 bases separated the two germline ends. CDR3 region: CASSLAGPSTDTQYF. The CDR3 DNA sequence: TGTGCCAGCAGCTTAGCCGGACCTAGCACAGATACGCAGTATTTT.

The rearrangement joins TRBV7-8 to TRBJ2-7; tentatively, D is TRBD1 (6 bases). The CDR3 sequence is 14 residues long. CDR1 is SGHVS and CDR2 is FQNEAQ in the germline V gene. V lost 5 bases to trimming and J lost 6 bases, with 17 bases between them. CDR3 bases: TGTGCCAGCAGCCCCGACAGGATAATGCGCGAGCAGTACTTC. It encodes CASSPDRIMREQYF. The whole variable domain, remainder taken from reference TRBV7-8 and TRBJ2-7, is GAGVSQSPRYKVAKRGQDVALRCDPISGHVSLFWYQQALGQGPEFLTYFQNEAQLDKSGLPSDRFFAERPEGSVSTLKIQRTQQEDSAVYLCASSPDRIMREQYFGPGTRLTVT.

The chain recombines TRBV6-5 with TRBJ1-4, with TRBD1 as a possible D gene (5 bases). CDR3 size: 14 residues. Germline V gene sequence: CDR1 MNHEY, CDR2 SVGAGI. Between the trimmed V and J ends, which lost 8 bases and 7 bases, there was a span of 17 bases. The CDR3 spells CASGLVIRGEKLFF. The CDR3 region has the DNA TGTGCCAGCGGCCTAGTCATTAGGGGTGAAAAACTGTTTTTT.